This T cell receptor beta chain originates from a study of T cells after yellow fever vaccination. The V end was cut by 1 base, the J end by 1 base, with 13 bases between. Per germline, CDR1 LGHDT and CDR2 YNNKEL (reference sequence). The CDR3 extends over 16 amino acids. TCRdb reprocessed the 5' RACE reads with MiXCR, giving one entry per CDR3 protein. The data contain hundreds of thousands of distinct CDR3 sequences, roughly a sixth of them singletons. The TCR was taken from a man younger than 35 who received the YFV17D yellow fever vaccine. This sequence joins TRBV3-1 and TRBJ2-5; possible D gene TRBD1, 5 bases. The sequenced sample was PBMCs, obtained before the yellow fever booster vaccination. CDR3 in DNA: TGTGCCAGCAGCCAAGTTCAGGGTGTGGGCCAAGAGACCCAGTACTTC. This gives the protein CASSQVQGVGQETQYF.